Here is one T cell receptor (beta chain) with its context. This record belongs to a study of blood T cell repertoires in COVID-19. The wider study: From the United States, Italy and Spain came samples of acute and convalescent COVID-19.

The CDR3 sequence is 16 residues long. Trimming left V 0 bases short and J 10 bases short, with 17 bases between. CDR1 is SGHRS and CDR2 is YFSETQ in the germline V gene. Libraries were prepared by immunoSEQ multiplex PCR; TCRdb keeps only in-frame clonotypes and omits some of them. In the table there are around 16,000 clones, around nine tenths of which are singletons. The sequence was obtained from a human donor in a cohort sampled during active COVID-19. V is TRBV5-1 and J is TRBJ1-6, with D perhaps matching TRBD1 (5 bases). Specimen: peripheral blood. The CDR3 DNA is TGCGCCAGCAGCTTGGAAGGTGCAGGGATGGGCTCACCCCTCCACTTT. The encoded protein is CASSLEGAGMGSPLHF.